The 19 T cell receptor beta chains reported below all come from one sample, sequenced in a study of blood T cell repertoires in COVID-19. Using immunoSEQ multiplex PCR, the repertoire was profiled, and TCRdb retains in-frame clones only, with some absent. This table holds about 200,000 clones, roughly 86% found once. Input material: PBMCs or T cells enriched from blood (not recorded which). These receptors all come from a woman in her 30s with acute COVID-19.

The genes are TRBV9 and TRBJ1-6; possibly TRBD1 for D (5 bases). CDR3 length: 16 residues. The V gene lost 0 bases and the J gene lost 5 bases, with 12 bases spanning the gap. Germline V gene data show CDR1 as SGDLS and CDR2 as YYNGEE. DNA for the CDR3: TGTGCCAGCAGCGTAGTTGCAGACAGAGATAATTCACCCCTCCACTTT. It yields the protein CASSVVADRDNSPLHF.

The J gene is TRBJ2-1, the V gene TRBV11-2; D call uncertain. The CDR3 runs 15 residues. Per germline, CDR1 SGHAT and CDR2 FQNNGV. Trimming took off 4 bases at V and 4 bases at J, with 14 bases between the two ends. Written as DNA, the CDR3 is TGTGCCAGCAGCTACACGCAGCGCACTTACAATGAGCAGTTCTTC. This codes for CASSYTQRTYNEQFF.

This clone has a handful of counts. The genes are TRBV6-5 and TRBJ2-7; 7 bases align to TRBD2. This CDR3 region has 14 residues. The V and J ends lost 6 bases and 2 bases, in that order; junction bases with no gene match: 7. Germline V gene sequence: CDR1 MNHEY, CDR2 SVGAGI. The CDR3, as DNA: TGTGCCAGCAGCCGCAATGCGGGGGCCTACGAGCAGTACTTC. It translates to CASSRNAGAYEQYF.

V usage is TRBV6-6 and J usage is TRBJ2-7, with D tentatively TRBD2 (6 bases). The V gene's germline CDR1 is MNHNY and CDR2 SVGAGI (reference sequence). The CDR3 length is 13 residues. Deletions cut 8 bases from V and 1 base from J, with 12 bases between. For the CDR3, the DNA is TGTGCCAGCGACGGAGGGAGTTCCTACGAGCAGTACTTC. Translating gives CASDGGSSYEQYF.

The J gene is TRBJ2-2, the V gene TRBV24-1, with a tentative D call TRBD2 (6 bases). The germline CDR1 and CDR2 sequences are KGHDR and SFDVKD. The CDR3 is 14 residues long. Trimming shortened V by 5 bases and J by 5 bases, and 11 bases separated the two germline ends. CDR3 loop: CATSGGVGTGELFF. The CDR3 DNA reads TGTGCCACCAGTGGCGGGGTGGGGACCGGGGAGCTGTTTTTT.

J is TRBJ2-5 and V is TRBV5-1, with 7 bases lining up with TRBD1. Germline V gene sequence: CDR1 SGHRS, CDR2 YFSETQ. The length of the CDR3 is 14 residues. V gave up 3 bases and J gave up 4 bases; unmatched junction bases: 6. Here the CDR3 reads CASSSDRKVETQYF. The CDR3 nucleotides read TGCGCCAGCAGCTCGGACAGGAAGGTAGAGACCCAGTACTTC. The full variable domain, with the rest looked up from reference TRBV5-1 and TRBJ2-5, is KAGVTQTPRYLIKTRGQQVTLSCSPISGHRSVSWYQQTPGQGLQFLFEYFSETQRNKGNFPGRFSGRQFSNSRSEMNVSTLELGDSALYLCASSSDRKVETQYFGPGTRLLVL.

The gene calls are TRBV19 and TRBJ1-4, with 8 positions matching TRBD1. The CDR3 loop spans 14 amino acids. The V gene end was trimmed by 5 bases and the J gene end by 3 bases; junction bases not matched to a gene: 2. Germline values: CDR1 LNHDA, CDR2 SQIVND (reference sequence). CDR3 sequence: CASSRTGSNEKLFF. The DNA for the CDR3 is TGTGCCAGTAGTCGGACAGGGTCTAATGAAAAACTGTTTTTT.

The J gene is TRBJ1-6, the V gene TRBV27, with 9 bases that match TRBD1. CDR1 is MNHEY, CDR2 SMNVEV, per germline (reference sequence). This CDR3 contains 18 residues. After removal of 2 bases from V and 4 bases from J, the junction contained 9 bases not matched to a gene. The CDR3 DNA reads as TGTGCCAGCAGTTTAACCGGGACAGGGCGCGCGTATAATTCACCCCTCCACTTT. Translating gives CASSLTGTGRAYNSPLHF.

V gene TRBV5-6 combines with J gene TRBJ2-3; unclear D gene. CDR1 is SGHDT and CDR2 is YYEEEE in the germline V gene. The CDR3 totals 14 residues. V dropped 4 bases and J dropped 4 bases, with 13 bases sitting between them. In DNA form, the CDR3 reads TGTGCCAGCAGCCCTAGACTGTGGGCAGATACGCAGTATTTT. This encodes CASSPRLWADTQYF.

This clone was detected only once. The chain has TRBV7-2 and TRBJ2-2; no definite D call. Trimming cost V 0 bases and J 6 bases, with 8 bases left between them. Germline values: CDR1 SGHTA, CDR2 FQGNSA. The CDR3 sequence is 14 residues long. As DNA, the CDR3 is TGTGCCAGCAGCTTAGCGACCGAGGCCGGGGAGCTGTTTTTT. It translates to CASSLATEAGELFF.

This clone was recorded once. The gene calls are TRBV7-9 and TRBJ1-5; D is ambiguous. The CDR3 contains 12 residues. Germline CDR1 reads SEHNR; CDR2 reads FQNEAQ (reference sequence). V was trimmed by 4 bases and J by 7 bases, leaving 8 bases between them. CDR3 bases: TGTGCCAGCAGCTGGTGGAGCCAGCCCCAGCATTTT. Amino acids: CASSWWSQPQHF.

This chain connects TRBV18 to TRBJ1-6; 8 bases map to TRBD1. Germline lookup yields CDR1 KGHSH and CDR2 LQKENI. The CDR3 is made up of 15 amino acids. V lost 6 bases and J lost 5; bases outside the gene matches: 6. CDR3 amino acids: CASSLDRADNSPLHF. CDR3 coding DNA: TGTGCCAGCTCTCTGGACAGGGCGGATAATTCACCCCTCCACTTT.

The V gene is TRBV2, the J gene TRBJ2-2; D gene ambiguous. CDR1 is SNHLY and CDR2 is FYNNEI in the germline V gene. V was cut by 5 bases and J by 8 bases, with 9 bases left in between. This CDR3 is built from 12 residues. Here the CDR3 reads CASSIVLGELFF. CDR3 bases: TGTGCCAGCAGTATTGTGTTAGGGGAGCTGTTTTTT.

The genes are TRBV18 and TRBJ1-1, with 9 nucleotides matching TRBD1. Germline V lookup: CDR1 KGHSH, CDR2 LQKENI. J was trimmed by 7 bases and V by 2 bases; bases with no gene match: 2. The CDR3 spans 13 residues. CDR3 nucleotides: TGTGCCAGCTCACCAGGGACAGGGAATGAAGCTTTCTTT. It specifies CASSPGTGNEAFF. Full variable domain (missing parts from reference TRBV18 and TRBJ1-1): NAGVMQNPRHLVRRRGQEARLRCSPMKGHSHVYWYRQLPEEGLKFMVYLQKENIIDESGMPKERFSAEFPKEGPSILRIQQVVRGDSAAYFCASSPGTGNEAFFGQGTRLTVV.

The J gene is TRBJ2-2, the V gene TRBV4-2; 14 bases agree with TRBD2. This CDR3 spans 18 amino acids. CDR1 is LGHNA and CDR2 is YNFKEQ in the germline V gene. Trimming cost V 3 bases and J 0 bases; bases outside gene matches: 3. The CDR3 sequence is CASSQGTSGGTNTGELFF. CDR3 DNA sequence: TGTGCCAGCAGCCAGGGGACTAGCGGGGGAACGAACACCGGGGAGCTGTTTTTT.

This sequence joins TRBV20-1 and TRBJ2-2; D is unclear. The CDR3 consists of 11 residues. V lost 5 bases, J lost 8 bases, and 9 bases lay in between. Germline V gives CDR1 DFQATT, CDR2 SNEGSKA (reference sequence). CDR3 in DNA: TGCAGTGCTCTTAGTGCGGGGGAGCTGTTTTTT. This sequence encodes CSALSAGELFF.

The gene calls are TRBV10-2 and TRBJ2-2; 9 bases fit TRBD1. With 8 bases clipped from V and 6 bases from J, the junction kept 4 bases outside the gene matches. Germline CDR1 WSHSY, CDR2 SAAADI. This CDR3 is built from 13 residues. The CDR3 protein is CASRDRAPGELFF. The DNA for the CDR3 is TGCGCCAGCCGGGACAGGGCGCCCGGGGAGCTGTTTTTT.

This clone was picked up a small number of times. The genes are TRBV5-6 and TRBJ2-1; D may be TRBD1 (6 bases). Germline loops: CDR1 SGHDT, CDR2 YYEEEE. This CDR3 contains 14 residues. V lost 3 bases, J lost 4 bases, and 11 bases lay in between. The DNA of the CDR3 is TGTGCCAGCAGCTCCCTCGGACAGTACAATGAGCAGTTCTTC. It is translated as CASSSLGQYNEQFF.

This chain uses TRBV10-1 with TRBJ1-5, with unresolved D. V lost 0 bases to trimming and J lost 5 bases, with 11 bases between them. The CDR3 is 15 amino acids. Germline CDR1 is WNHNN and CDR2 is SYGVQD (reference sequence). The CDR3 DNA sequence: TGCGCCAGCAGTGAGTCGAAGCTCCCGTATCAGCCCCAGCATTTT. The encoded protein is CASSESKLPYQPQHF.